This TCR beta chain was retrieved from a study of identical twins. Points from the study as a whole: Low generation-probability sequences were in excess among twin-shared out-of-frame alpha sequences. Carriage of fewer insertions was seen in abundant cord blood beta clonotypes, whereas memory repertoires showed none.

CDR1 LGHNA and CDR2 YSLEER come from the germline V gene. This CDR3 comprises 19 residues. J lost 8 bases, V lost 0 bases, and 13 bases had no gene match. Ten or more counts support this clonotype. Its antigen is unidentified. Template switching introduced a universal primer site, and the cDNA bore unique molecular identifiers. A single record per CDR3 protein comes from TCRdb applying MiXCR to the 5' RACE reads. The table includes a few hundred thousand distinct CDR3 sequences, approximately 17% detected once. Sample: naive T cells sorted from blood. This receptor was identified in a man aged 45-65 years in good health. The chain links TRBV4-3 to TRBJ2-3, with 14 bases that match TRBD2. DNA for the CDR3: TGCGCCAGCAGCCAAGATCGGCGACTAGCGGGGGGGGGGAGGATTACGCAGTATTTT. It is translated as CASSQDRRLAGGGRITQYF.